Below, 7 T cell receptor beta chains from the same sample are listed, as sequenced in a study of blood T cell repertoires in COVID-19. Profiling relied on immunoSEQ multiplex PCR, and the TCRdb table lists in-frame clones only, not all of them. The table has some 180,000 clones, 80% to 85% seen once. The sample taken for sequencing was peripheral blood. The receptors derive from a woman aged 35 to 49 with COVID-19, enrolled during active disease.

The rearrangement joins TRBV3-1 (or the pseudogene TRBV3-2) to TRBJ2-2, with a weak D call TRBD1 (6 bases). V gave up 0 bases and J gave up 8 bases, with 10 bases separating them. Germline-derived CDR1 and CDR2 are LGHDT and YNNKEL (reference sequence). The CDR3 is 14 amino acids. CDR3 nucleotide sequence: TGTGCCAGCAGCCAAGATCACAGGGTAGGGGAGCTGTTTTTT. This sequence encodes CASSQDHRVGELFF.

CDR3 nucleotides: TGCGCCAGCAGCTTGGCTGAACGGAGATACAATGAGCAGTTCTTC. Translating it yields CASSLAERRYNEQFF. The chain has TRBV5-1 and TRBJ2-1; D remains ambiguous. Germline V gene lookup returns CDR1 SGHRS and CDR2 YFSETQ. The CDR3 runs to 15 residues. Trimming cost V 0 bases and J 4 bases, with 11 bases left between them.

The chain carries TRBV7-6 and TRBJ1-5; no definite D call. The CDR3 runs 14 residues. From germline, CDR1 is SGHVS and CDR2 FNYEAQ. Trimming pared 5 bases from V and 4 bases from J, leaving 12 bases between. This chain's CDR3 is CASSRPGINQPQHF. CDR3 in DNA: TGTGCCAGCAGCCGTCCCGGGATAAATCAGCCCCAGCATTTT.

The rearrangement links TRBV12-5 to TRBJ1-1; D may be TRBD1 (5 bases). Trimming took off 7 bases at V and 4 bases at J, with 13 bases between the two ends. The CDR3 spans 13 residues. CDR1 is LGHNT and CDR2 is FRNRAP in the germline V gene. The CDR3 is CASDIDRVTEAFF. The CDR3 nucleotides read TGTGCTAGTGACATTGACAGAGTCACTGAAGCTTTCTTT.

J is TRBJ1-5 and V is TRBV6-6; 8 nucleotides line up with TRBD1. V dropped 4 bases and J dropped 2; count of bases not matched to a gene: 7. The CDR3 loop spans 16 amino acids. Germline V lookup: CDR1 MNHNY, CDR2 SVGAGI (reference sequence). CDR3 DNA: TGTGCCAGCAGTTCAACTGACAGGGGAGGCAATCAGCCCCAGCATTTT. Its translation: CASSSTDRGGNQPQHF.

The chain links TRBV15 to TRBJ1-2, with D possibly TRBD1 on 5 matching bases. The CDR3 is 15 residues long. Germline V lookup: CDR1 LNHNV, CDR2 YYDKDF (reference sequence). V was pared by 1 base and J by 3 bases, with 12 bases between. In DNA form, the CDR3 reads TGTGCCACCAGCAGAGCAGGGTTGGAAGACTATGGCTACACCTTC. Translated, it gives CATSRAGLEDYGYTF.

The chain is built from TRBV7-3 and TRBJ1-6, with 8 bases aligning to TRBD1. V trimming: 5 bases; J trimming: 7 bases; junction bases outside the gene matches: 4. This CDR3 is 14 amino acids long. Per germline, CDR1 SGHTA and CDR2 FQGTGA. CDR3 sequence: CASSPQGVNSPLHF. For the CDR3, the DNA is TGTGCCAGCAGCCCACAGGGGGTAAATTCACCCCTCCACTTT.